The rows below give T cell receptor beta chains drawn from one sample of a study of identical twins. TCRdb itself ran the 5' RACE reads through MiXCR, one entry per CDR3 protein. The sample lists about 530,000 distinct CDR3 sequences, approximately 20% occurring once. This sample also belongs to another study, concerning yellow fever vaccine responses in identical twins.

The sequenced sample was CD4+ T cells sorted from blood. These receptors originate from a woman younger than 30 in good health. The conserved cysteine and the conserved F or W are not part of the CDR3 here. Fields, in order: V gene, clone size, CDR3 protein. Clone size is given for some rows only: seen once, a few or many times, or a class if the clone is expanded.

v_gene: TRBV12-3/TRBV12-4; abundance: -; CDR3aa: ASSLFGKNTEAF
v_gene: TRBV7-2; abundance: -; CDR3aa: ASSWGSQGLNSPLH
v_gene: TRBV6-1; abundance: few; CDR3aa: ASKEGGLVETQY
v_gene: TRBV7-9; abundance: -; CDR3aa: ASSLVGTGVPKLF
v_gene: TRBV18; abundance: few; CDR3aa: ASSPPSGRETQY
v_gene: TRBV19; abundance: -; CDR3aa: ASSIAGRDTEAF
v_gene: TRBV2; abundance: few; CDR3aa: ASSEAGLAGSEQY
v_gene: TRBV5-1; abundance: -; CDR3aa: ASSLETGGNSPLH
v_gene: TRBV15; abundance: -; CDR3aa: ATSREDTEYNEQF
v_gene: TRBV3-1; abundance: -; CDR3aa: ASSQGRPGLLHQETQY
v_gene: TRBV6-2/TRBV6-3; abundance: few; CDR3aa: ASSPQGRQETQY
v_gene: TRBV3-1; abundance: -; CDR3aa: ASSQKIFGLAGADTQY
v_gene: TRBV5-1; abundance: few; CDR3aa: ASSSATSGYNEQF
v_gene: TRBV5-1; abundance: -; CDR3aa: ASSLDGGGMDIQY
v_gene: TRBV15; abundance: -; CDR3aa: ATSRDTGPGNTIY
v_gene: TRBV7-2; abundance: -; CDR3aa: ASPLDRGGRRMAF
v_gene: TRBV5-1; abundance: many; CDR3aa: ASSSGPWHEQF
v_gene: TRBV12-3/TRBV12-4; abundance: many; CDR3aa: ASRQGVGQPQH
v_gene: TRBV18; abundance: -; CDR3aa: ASSPPSVTDTQY
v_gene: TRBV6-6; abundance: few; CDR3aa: ASSRRVGDEQF
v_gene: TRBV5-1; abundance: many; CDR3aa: ASSLRAGLDTEAF
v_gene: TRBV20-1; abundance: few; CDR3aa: SGGLAGRTDTQY
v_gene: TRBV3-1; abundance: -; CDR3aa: ASSQGGGGAKLF
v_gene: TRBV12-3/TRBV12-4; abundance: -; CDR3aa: ASRDRVGQPQH
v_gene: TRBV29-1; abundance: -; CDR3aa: SVADLSGAYEQY
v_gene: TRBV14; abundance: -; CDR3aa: ASSQRTSGRAYEQY
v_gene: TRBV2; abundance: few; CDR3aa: ASSDGDRNYYGYT
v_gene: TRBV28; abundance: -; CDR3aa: ASRWVGRRTYNEQF
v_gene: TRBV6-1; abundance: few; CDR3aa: ASRVSWGDDEQF
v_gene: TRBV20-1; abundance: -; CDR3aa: SARSEKAF
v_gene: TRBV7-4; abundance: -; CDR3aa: ASSPFAGGTSIDEQF
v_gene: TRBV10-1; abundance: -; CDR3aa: ASQGGMGSPLH
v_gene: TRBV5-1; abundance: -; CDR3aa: ASSLWQGAYEQY
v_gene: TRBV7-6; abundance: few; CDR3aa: ASSLGFFQPQH
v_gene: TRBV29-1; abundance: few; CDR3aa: SAGQGSNEKLF
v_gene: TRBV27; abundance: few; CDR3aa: ARSNTGTSGPYEQY
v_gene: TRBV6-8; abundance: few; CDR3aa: ASGDRSSNQPQH
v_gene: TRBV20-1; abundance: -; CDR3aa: SSTGLGSPLH
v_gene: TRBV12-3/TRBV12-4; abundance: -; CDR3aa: ASTRRGGGSGELF
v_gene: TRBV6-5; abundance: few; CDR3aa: ASSYSWDGTGELF
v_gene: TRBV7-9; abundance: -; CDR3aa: ASSVAGYTDTQY
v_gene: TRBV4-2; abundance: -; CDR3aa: ASSQVGDGTPTEQF
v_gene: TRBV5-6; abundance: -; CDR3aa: ASSSLTSDEETQY
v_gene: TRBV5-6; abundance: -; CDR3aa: ASSLRVRAHNEQF